These 20 T cell receptor beta chains came from one sample sequenced in a study of metastatic and nonmetastatic thyroid tumors. TCRdb re-called clones from the PCR reads using MiXCR. This sample has some 33,000 clones, with under 25% found just once. Treatment of any kind had been given to no patient before thyroid surgery. Sequenced material: tumor tissue. Receptor source: a male donor with papillary thyroid cancer or a benign thyroid nodule (not recorded which). Some clones in this sample may be carry-over from other donors' samples.

This clone came up many times. The chain uses TRBV20-1 and TRBJ1-2; maybe TRBD1 (5 bases). The CDR3 spans 13 residues. The germline gives CDR1 DFQATT, CDR2 SNEGSKA (reference sequence). V gave up 0 bases and J gave up 6 bases, with 11 bases separating them. The CDR3 sequence: CSARDIVRDGYTF. The CDR3 nucleotides are TGCAGTGCTAGAGATATCGTCAGGGATGGCTACACCTTC.

In its sample, this clone was seen many times. CDR3: CSADRGIAGGYTF. DNA of the CDR3: TGCAGTGCGGACAGGGGTATAGCGGGTGGCTACACCTTC. The J gene is TRBJ1-2, the V gene TRBV20-1; 9 positions agree with TRBD1. Looked up from germline, CDR1 is DFQATT and CDR2 is SNEGSKA (reference sequence). The CDR3 has 13 amino acids. V lost 6 bases and J lost 7; bases outside the gene matches: 9.

This clone showed up many times. The V gene is TRBV25-1, the J gene TRBJ1-4, with D maybe TRBD1 (6 bases). Between the trimmed V and J ends, which lost 2 bases and 8 bases, there was a span of 21 bases. The CDR3 is made up of 17 amino acids. Germline CDR1 is MGHDK and CDR2 is SYGVNS. In DNA form, the CDR3 reads TGTGCCAGCAGTGAACAGGGACATCGGTTGTCTTTCGAAAAACTGTTTTTT. Translated: CASSEQGHRLSFEKLFF.

The V call is TRBV6-2 or TRBV6-3, the J call TRBJ1-1; 8 nucleotides align to TRBD1. The V gene end was trimmed by 4 bases and the J gene end by 1 base; junction bases not matched to a gene: 5. The CDR3 is 15 amino acids. Germline CDR1 and CDR2: MNHEY and SVGEGT. The CDR3 is CASSSPGTGNTEAFF. The CDR3 region has the DNA TGTGCCAGCAGTTCTCCGGGGACAGGGAACACTGAAGCTTTCTTT.

This clone has ten or more counts. This CDR3 reads CASNSLPYNSPLHF. The CDR3 region has the DNA TGTGCCAGCAACAGTCTGCCCTATAATTCACCCCTCCACTTT. V is TRBV28 and J is TRBJ1-6, with D hard to call. This CDR3 comprises 14 residues. The V end lost 7 bases, the J end lost 2 bases, and 9 bases lay between the germline ends. Germline CDR1 reads MDHEN; CDR2 reads SYDVKM.

About this clone: At one of its ends the junction is not consistent with the germline gene, which may arise from a read error. The chain carries TRBV7-7 and TRBJ1-2; 12 positions agree with TRBD1. The CDR3 loop spans 18 amino acids. Germline V CDR1 and CDR2: SSHAT, FNYEAQ (reference sequence). The chain's CDR3 is CASSPLLNSGTGGDGYTF. In DNA, the CDR3 is TGTGCTAGCAGCCCTCTATTAAACTCCGGGACAGGGGGCGATGGCTACACCTTC.

At least ten counts were recorded for this clone. The V gene is TRBV12-3 or TRBV12-4, the J gene TRBJ2-1; 13 bases map to TRBD2. The CDR3 spans 16 residues. The junction had 8 bases not matched to a gene; V was cut back by 5 bases and J by 7 bases. The CDR3 protein is CASSRSTSGRRNEQFF. For the CDR3, the DNA is TGTGCCAGCAGTAGATCGACTAGCGGGAGGCGGAATGAGCAGTTCTTC.

As concerns this clone: Being one base from a much bigger clone, this may be a read error. This chain links TRBV11-1 with TRBJ2-3, with TRBD1 matching over 8 bases. Germline V gene sequence: CDR1 SGHAT, CDR2 FQDESV (reference sequence). CDR3 length equals 17 residues. The CDR3 protein is CAISLGGTGLSTDTQYF. CDR3 DNA: TGTGCCATCAGCTTAGGGGGGACAGGCCTAAGCACAGATACGCAGTATTTT.

This sequence joins TRBV7-2 and TRBJ1-2, with TRBD1 matching over 9 bases. This CDR3 has 13 residues. Trimming removed 1 base from V and 8 bases from J; junction bases left unmatched: 2. The germline V gene encodes CDR1 SGHTA and CDR2 FQGNSA. The CDR3 protein is CASSLGTGVGYTF. The DNA of the CDR3 is TGTGCCAGCAGCTTAGGGACAGGGGTCGGCTACACCTTC. Supplemented by reference TRBV7-2 and TRBJ1-2, the full variable domain reads GAGVSQSPSNKVTEKGKDVELRCDPISGHTALYWYRQSLGQGLEFLIYFQGNSAPDKSGLPSDRFSAERTGGSVSTLTIQRTQQEDSAVYLCASSLGTGVGYTFGSGTRLTVV.

This clone was seen more than once but under ten times. This chain joins TRBV6-1 and TRBJ2-1; D perhaps matches TRBD2 (6 bases). CDR3 length: 12 amino acids. Trimming took 8 bases from V and 6 from J, leaving 11 bases between them. Per germline, CDR1 MNHNS and CDR2 SASEGT. The CDR3 reads CASLAGSNEQFF. For the CDR3, the DNA is TGTGCCAGCCTCGCGGGGTCCAATGAGCAGTTCTTC.

This clone was counted many times. This sequence joins TRBV20-1 and TRBJ2-2; 7 bases agree with TRBD1. J was trimmed by 5 bases and V by 3 bases; bases with no gene match: 6. The CDR3 contains 14 residues. Germline-derived CDR1 and CDR2 are DFQATT and SNEGSKA (reference sequence). The CDR3 nucleotides are TGCAGTGCTAGTCTGACAGGGATAACCGGGGAGCTGTTTTTT. Protein: CSASLTGITGELFF.

This clone occurred a few times. The J gene is TRBJ2-1, the V gene TRBV10-3; D is ambiguous. CDR1 and CDR2 from the germline V gene are ENHRY and SYGVKD. The CDR3 runs 12 residues. The V end was cut by 2 bases, the J end by 3 bases, with 2 bases between. In nucleotides, the CDR3 is TGTGCCATCAGTGAGAACTACAATGAGCAGTTCTTC. This sequence encodes CAISENYNEQFF.

This rearrangement joins TRBV30 to TRBJ2-7; 9 nucleotides agree with TRBD1. The CDR3 consists of 15 residues. From germline, CDR1 is GTSNPN and CDR2 SVGIG (reference sequence). Germline trimming cut 2 bases from V and 3 bases from J; bases unmatched to any gene: 8. The CDR3 DNA is TGTGCCTGGAGTAACCCGGGACAGGGTCGCTACGAGCAGTACTTC. Translating gives CAWSNPGQGRYEQYF.

This clone was observed at least ten times. J is TRBJ2-2 and V is TRBV28; 7 nucleotides agree with TRBD2. The germline V gene has CDR1 MDHEN and CDR2 SYDVKM. V was clipped by 6 bases and J by 3 bases; unmatched bases: 10. The CDR3 sequence is 16 residues long. Here the CDR3 reads CASRPGGGPYTGELFF. CDR3 DNA sequence: TGTGCCAGCAGACCGGGCGGGGGACCTTACACCGGGGAGCTGTTTTTT.

This clone was detected a few times. Mismatch with germline at one junction end may stem from a read error. The chain has TRBV6-5 and TRBJ2-1; 7 bases map to TRBD2. The germline V gene encodes CDR1 MNHEY and CDR2 SVGAGI. The length of the CDR3 is 14 residues. The CDR3, as DNA: TGTGCCAGCAGTTCTCCCGGGAGGAGCGATGAGCATTTCTTC. This codes for CASSSPGRSDEHFF.

V gene TRBV30 combines with J gene TRBJ2-7; 10 bases align to TRBD1. V was clipped by 4 bases and J by 4 bases; unmatched bases: 4. Germline V lookup: CDR1 GTSNPN, CDR2 SVGIG (reference sequence). The CDR3 runs 13 residues. CDR3: CAWTGTGVYEQYF. The CDR3 coding sequence is TGTGCCTGGACCGGGACAGGGGTATACGAGCAGTACTTC.

This clone came up many times. The rearrangement links TRBV6-2 or TRBV6-3 to TRBJ1-1; TRBD1 might be the D (5 bases). This CDR3 contains 12 residues. CDR1 is MNHEY, CDR2 SVGEGT, per germline. V was clipped by 6 bases and J by 7 bases, with 12 bases between them. The CDR3 DNA reads as TGTGCCAGCAGGCTCTATGGGGGTGAAGCTTTCTTT. Translating gives CASRLYGGEAFF.

The rearrangement uses TRBV30 and TRBJ2-7; 8 nucleotides line up with TRBD2. This CDR3 is 13 amino acids long. The J segment lost 5 bases and the V segment lost 2 bases, leaving 5 bases of the junction unmatched. The germline V gene encodes CDR1 GTSNPN and CDR2 SVGIG (reference sequence). Written as DNA, the CDR3 is TGTGCCTGGAGTCTGACTAGCGTCCACGAGCAGTACTTC. This encodes CAWSLTSVHEQYF.

Within the sample, this clone is medium-sized (0.01 to 0.1%). The chain links TRBV20-1 to TRBJ2-1; 7 nucleotides match TRBD2. This CDR3 has 14 amino acids. Germline V gives CDR1 DFQATT, CDR2 SNEGSKA (reference sequence). The V and J ends lost 5 bases and 2 bases, in that order; junction bases with no gene match: 6. CDR3 DNA sequence: TGCAGTGCTGCAGTCCTAGCGGCCTACAATGAGCAGTTCTTC. This encodes CSAAVLAAYNEQFF.

This clone was observed at least ten times. This chain links TRBV18 with TRBJ1-2; the D gene is possibly TRBD1 (5 bases). Germline V gives CDR1 KGHSH, CDR2 LQKENI. V was shortened by 1 base and J by 0 bases, with 15 bases between the two germline ends. The CDR3 has 17 residues. The CDR3 protein is CASSPLQGGATNYGYTF. For the CDR3, the DNA is TGTGCCAGCTCACCACTTCAGGGAGGGGCCACTAACTATGGCTACACCTTC.